The present TCR beta chain was sequenced within a study of early T cells in non-severe SARS-CoV-2 infection (dated by TCRdb to about 2021). Background for the entire study: Bulk RNA from unsorted whole blood was used for TCR sequencing, so alpha and beta chains could not be paired. General findings and caveats noted by the study authors: VDJdb matching was skewed toward anti-spike CD8 responses and likely underestimated virus-specific expansions by missing private and CD4 specificities.

The library came from 5' RACE. The sample was run on a NextSeq 500. Unique molecular identifiers were attached to individual cDNA molecules in the TCR library protocol so that sequencing error and PCR bias could be corrected. TCR alpha and beta chains were both sequenced, and the abundances of alpha and beta sequences in each sample were closely correlated with each other. In the authors' own workflow: Decombinator V4 was used to perform V gene, J gene and CDR3 annotation of TCR sequences. TCRs were defined as expanded if a significant change between any two time points was detected under a Poisson model with p below 0.0001. TCR abundances were normalised to the total number of TCRs sequenced in each sample and reported as counts per million. MAIT TCRs were defined by TRAV1-2 paired with TRAJ12, TRAJ20 or TRAJ33, and iNKT TCRs by TRAV10 paired with TRAJ18. VDJdb, accessed 1 November 2021, was searched for CMV, EBV and SARS-CoV-2 annotated TCRs, with TCRs annotated for multiple antigens excluded. TCRdb took the public reads, trimmed them with fastp at Q25, ran MiXCR for clone calling and kept in-frame beta chains. A single entry per CDR3 protein holds the most common genes and DNA from its merged rows. TCRdb, not the original authors, processed these V and J calls. The sample table shows about 56,000 distinct CDR3 sequences, and approximately 16% are seen once. The top ten clones comprise roughly 4.3% of the sample.

This clonotype was seen many times. Its antigen is unknown. Nothing much larger sits one base from this clone, and base qualities are not available. Trimming takes 6 bases off V and 2 bases off J; junction bases not matched to a gene: 11. The CDR3 numbers 16 residues from cysteine through phenylalanine. Of all the DNA, just the CDR3 is kept, 48 bases in frame from base 1. CDR1 and CDR2 are drawn from the germline V gene (reference sequence): SGHKS, YYEKEE. This was a case-control study nested in a cohort of healthcare workers in London, UK, who had nasopharyngeal swab PCR tests and blood samples taken every week. Healthcare workers were enrolled in the week of the UK lockdown, from 23 to 31 March 2020, and were followed every week for up to roughly 15 weeks.

This receptor was taken from an adult who was a healthcare worker with PCR-confirmed SARS-CoV-2 infection or an uninfected control (not recorded which). Specimen: whole blood, collected at baseline. The sequence joins TRBV5-5 to TRBJ2-1, and 7 bases in between align with TRBD2. The nucleotides are TGTGCCAGCAAAACGGGTCCACTAGCGCCCTACAATGAGCAGTTCTTC. This sequence encodes CASKTGPLAPYNEQFF.